The present T cell receptor beta chain was sequenced within a study of response to subunit inactivated influenza vaccine. Study-wide points: It was the authors' suggestion that each seasonal influenza vaccination recruits few new T cells.

The CDR3 length is 18 residues. Trimming cost V 1 base and J 6 bases; bases outside gene matches: 15. The V gene's germline CDR1 is DFQATT and CDR2 SNEGSKA (reference sequence). TCRdb reprocessed the RT-PCR reads via MiXCR and lists one record per CDR3 protein. The data show under 500,000 distinct CDR3 sequences, roughly 9.7% seen once. With respect to this clonotype: Its antigen is still unknown.

Sequenced here: PBMCs from blood, sampled around seven weeks after vaccination. The chain employs TRBV20-1 and TRBJ2-1, with 10 bases matching TRBD2. This TCR derives from a man over 45 who received an inactivated influenza vaccine. The CDR3, as DNA: TGCAGTGCTAGAGCCCCCCCTGGGAGCGGGAGGGCCCCCAATGAGCAGTTCTTC. Translating it yields CSARAPPGSGRAPNEQFF.